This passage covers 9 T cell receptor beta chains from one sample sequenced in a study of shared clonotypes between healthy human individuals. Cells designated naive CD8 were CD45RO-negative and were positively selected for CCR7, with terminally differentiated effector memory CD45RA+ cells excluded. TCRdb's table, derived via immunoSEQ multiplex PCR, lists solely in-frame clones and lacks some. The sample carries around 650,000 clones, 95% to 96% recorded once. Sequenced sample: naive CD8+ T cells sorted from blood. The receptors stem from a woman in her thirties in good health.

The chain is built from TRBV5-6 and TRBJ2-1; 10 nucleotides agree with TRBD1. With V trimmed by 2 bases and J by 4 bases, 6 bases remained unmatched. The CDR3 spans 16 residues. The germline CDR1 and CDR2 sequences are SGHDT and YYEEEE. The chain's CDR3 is CASSFSTGGAYNEQFF. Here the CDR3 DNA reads TGTGCCAGCAGCTTCTCGACAGGGGGCGCGTACAATGAGCAGTTCTTC.

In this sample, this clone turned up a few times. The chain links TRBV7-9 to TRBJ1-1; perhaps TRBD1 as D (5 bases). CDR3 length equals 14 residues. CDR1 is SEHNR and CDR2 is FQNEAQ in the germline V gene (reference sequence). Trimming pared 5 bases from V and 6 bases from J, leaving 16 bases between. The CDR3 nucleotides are TGTGCCAGCAGCCCGCCAGACAGATCTGCTGAAGCTTTCTTT. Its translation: CASSPPDRSAEAFF.

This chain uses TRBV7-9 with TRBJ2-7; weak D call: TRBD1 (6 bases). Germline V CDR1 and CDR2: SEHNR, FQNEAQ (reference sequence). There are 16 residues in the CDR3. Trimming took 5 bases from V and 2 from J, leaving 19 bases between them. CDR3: CASSHGTGQLAYEQYF. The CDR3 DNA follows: TGTGCCAGCAGCCATGGAACCGGACAGTTGGCCTACGAGCAGTACTTC.

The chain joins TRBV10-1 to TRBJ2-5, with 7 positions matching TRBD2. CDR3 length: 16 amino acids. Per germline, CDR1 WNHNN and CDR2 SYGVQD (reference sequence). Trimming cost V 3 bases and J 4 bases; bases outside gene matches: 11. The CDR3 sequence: CASSESRDYIIETQYF. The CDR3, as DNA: TGCGCCAGCAGTGAATCCCGGGACTACATCATAGAGACCCAGTACTTC.

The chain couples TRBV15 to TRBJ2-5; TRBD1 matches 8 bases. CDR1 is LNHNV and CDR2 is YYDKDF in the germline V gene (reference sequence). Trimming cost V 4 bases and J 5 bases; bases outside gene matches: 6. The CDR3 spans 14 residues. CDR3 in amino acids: CATSTRGRGETQYF. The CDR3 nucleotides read TGTGCCACCAGCACCAGGGGGCGCGGGGAGACCCAGTACTTC.

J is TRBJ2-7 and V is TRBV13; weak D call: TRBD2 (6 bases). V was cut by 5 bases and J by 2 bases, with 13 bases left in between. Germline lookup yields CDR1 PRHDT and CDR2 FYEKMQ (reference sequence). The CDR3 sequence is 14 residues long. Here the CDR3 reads CASSEGLDTYEQYF. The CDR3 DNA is TGTGCCAGCAGCGAGGGACTCGATACCTACGAGCAGTACTTC.

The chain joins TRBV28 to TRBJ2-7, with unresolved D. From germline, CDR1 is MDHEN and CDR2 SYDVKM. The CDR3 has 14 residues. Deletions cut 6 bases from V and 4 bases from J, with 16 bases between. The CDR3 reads CASSRPLRPYEQYF. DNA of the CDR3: TGTGCCAGCAGCCGGCCCCTACGCCCGTACGAGCAGTACTTC.

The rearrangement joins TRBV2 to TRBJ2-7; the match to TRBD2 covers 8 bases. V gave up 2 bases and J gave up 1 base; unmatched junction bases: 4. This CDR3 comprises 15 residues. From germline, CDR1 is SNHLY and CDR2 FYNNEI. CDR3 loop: CASSELGGRSYEQYF. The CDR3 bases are TGTGCCAGCAGTGAACTGGGCGGGAGGTCCTACGAGCAGTACTTC.

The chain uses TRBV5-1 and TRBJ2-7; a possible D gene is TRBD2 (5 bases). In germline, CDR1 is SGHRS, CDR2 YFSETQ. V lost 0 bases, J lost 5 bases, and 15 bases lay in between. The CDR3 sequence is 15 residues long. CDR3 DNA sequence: TGCGCCAGCAGCTTGGCTATTGGATCCGGGGACGAGCAGTACTTC. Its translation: CASSLAIGSGDEQYF.